The 30 T cell receptor beta chains below all came from one sample that was sequenced in a study of beta chain features in type 1 diabetes. The study, taken as a whole, reports: Moderately but significantly shorter TCRB CDR3s were found in Type 1 diabetes patients in all four CD4+ subsets.

No antigens are known for them. The sequenced template was cDNA made from the entire isolated RNA. The repertoire was sequenced with immunoSEQ multiplex PCR; TCRdb's copy has only in-frame clones and lacks some. The repertoire consists of 150,000 to 200,000 clones, with more than 60% occurring once and the leading ten covering about 0.091%. Sequenced material: naive CD4+ T cells from blood. These receptors originate from a man aged 25 to 40 with type 1 diabetes.

The gene calls are TRBV10-3 and TRBJ2-7, with a weak D call TRBD2 (5 bases). Germline CDR1 and CDR2: ENHRY and SYGVKD. The CDR3 runs to 15 residues. Trimming cost V 2 bases and J 0 bases, with 11 bases left between them. The CDR3 sequence: CAISEGPGSSYEQYF. The CDR3 nucleotides are TGTGCCATCAGTGAGGGACCGGGGAGCTCCTACGAGCAGTACTTC.

The V gene is TRBV30, the J gene TRBJ2-5; no definite D call. Trimming removed 3 bases from V and 12 bases from J, with 14 bases in between. CDR1 and CDR2 (germline): GTSNPN, SVGIG (reference sequence). The CDR3 loop spans 11 amino acids. CDR3 residues: CAWSAGSIKYF. The DNA of the CDR3 is TGTGCCTGGAGCGCCGGGTCGATAAAGTACTTC.

V gene TRBV28 combines with J gene TRBJ2-7; tentatively, D is TRBD1 (6 bases). The CDR3 loop spans 13 amino acids. CDR1 and CDR2 from the germline V gene are MDHEN and SYDVKM. Trimming stripped 4 bases from V and 2 bases from J, with 9 bases between. CDR3 DNA sequence: TGTGCCAGCAGTTCAACAGGGACCTACGAGCAGTACTTC. Its protein is CASSSTGTYEQYF. Full variable domain (remainder filled in from reference TRBV28 and TRBJ2-7): DVKVTQSSRYLVKRTGEKVFLECVQDMDHENMFWYRQDPGLGLRLIYFSYDVKMKEKGDIPEGYSVSREKKERFSLILESASTNQTSMYLCASSSTGTYEQYFGPGTRLTVT.

The table lists this clone with a few counts. V and J are TRBV5-4 and TRBJ2-3, with D possibly TRBD2 on 6 matching bases. Trimming left V 5 bases short and J 0 bases short, with 10 bases between. Germline CDR1 and CDR2: SGHNT and YYREEE (reference sequence). This CDR3 is 14 amino acids long. The CDR3 DNA reads TGTGCCAGCAGTCCGGACTATAGCACAGATACGCAGTATTTT. This codes for CASSPDYSTDTQYF.

The rearrangement uses TRBV5-1 and TRBJ2-5; TRBD1 matches 7 bases. The ends lost 3 bases at V and 1 base at J; junction bases unmatched: 6. Germline lookup yields CDR1 SGHRS and CDR2 YFSETQ. The CDR3 has 15 residues. CDR3 loop: CASSWTGPLQETQYF. Here the CDR3 DNA reads TGCGCCAGCAGCTGGACAGGTCCCCTCCAAGAGACCCAGTACTTC.

The V gene is TRBV27, the J gene TRBJ2-6; no reliable D call. Germline V CDR1 and CDR2: MNHEY, SMNVEV (reference sequence). Trimming removed 4 bases from V and 4 bases from J, with 8 bases in between. This CDR3 region has 14 residues. The CDR3 coding sequence is TGTGCCAGCAGTTCACCGAGAGGGGCCAACGTCCTGACTTTC. The encoded protein is CASSSPRGANVLTF.

This clone has only a few counts. The chain uses TRBV4-3 and TRBJ1-2; TRBD1 is a possible D gene (6 bases). Trimming left V 0 bases short and J 7 bases short, with 15 bases between. The CDR3 has 15 amino acids. Per germline, CDR1 LGHNA and CDR2 YSLEER. Written as DNA, the CDR3 is TGCGCCAGCAGCCAAGATGACAGGTCCGTGTCTGGCTACACCTTC. It yields the protein CASSQDDRSVSGYTF.

The chain combines TRBV30 with TRBJ2-4; D gene uncertain. The ends were cut back, 0 bases at V and 0 bases at J, with 12 bases in the middle. Germline CDR1 is GTSNPN and CDR2 is SVGIG (reference sequence). The CDR3 length is 16 residues. The CDR3: CAWSVLWQSAKNIQYF. CDR3 in DNA: TGTGCCTGGAGTGTACTTTGGCAATCAGCCAAAAACATTCAGTACTTC.

The chain joins TRBV5-1 to TRBJ2-3, with TRBD1 matching over 8 bases. Germline trimming cut 7 bases from V and 2 bases from J; bases unmatched to any gene: 3. The CDR3 totals 13 residues. Germline CDR1 reads SGHRS; CDR2 reads YFSETQ. As DNA, the CDR3 is TGCGCCAGCGGGACAGGAGCCACAGATACGCAGTATTTT. Amino acid sequence: CASGTGATDTQYF.

The chain combines TRBV4-3 with TRBJ1-2; D gene uncertain. This CDR3 has 13 residues. Germline V gives CDR1 LGHNA, CDR2 YSLEER. V lost 1 base and J 5 bases, leaving 8 bases between the germline ends. CDR3 DNA: TGCGCCAGCAGCCAAGTCGCCGGGTATGGCTACACCTTC. Amino acid sequence: CASSQVAGYGYTF.

The chain is built from TRBV19 and TRBJ1-1; D remains unclear. Trimming removed 10 bases at V and 0 bases at J, with 15 bases between. The CDR3 is 14 amino acids. Germline CDR1 reads LNHDA; CDR2 reads SQIVND (reference sequence). CDR3 bases: TGTGCCACCGAAGCACAGTTCATGAACACTGAAGCTTTCTTT. Its protein is CATEAQFMNTEAFF.

The chain combines TRBV30 with TRBJ2-6; D remains unclear. CDR3 length: 13 amino acids. The germline V gene has CDR1 GTSNPN and CDR2 SVGIG (reference sequence). The V end lost 5 bases, the J end lost 2 bases, and 7 bases lay between the germline ends. CDR3 coding DNA: TGTGCCTGGGGCCCACCTGGGGCCAACGTCCTGACTTTC. This encodes CAWGPPGANVLTF.

As regards this clone: In the same sample, other DNA sequences code for this CDR3. This chain uses TRBV29-1 with TRBJ1-2, with TRBD1 matching 7 bases. The CDR3 is 13 amino acids. Germline V CDR1 and CDR2: SQVTM, ANQGSEA. Trimming cost V 1 base and J 2 bases; bases outside gene matches: 1. The DNA for the CDR3 is TGCAGCGTTGAAGGACAGGGCAACTATGGCTACACCTTC. Protein product: CSVEGQGNYGYTF.

The V call is TRBV30, the J call TRBJ2-1, with TRBD2 identical over 11 bases. Trimming cost V 0 bases and J 10 bases; bases outside gene matches: 11. This CDR3 contains 16 residues. The germline V gene encodes CDR1 GTSNPN and CDR2 SVGIG (reference sequence). The DNA for the CDR3 is TGTGCCTGGAGTGTAGTCGGAAGGACTAGCGGGCCGGAGCAGTTCTTC. Amino acids: CAWSVVGRTSGPEQFF.

This chain links TRBV30 with TRBJ1-2, with D perhaps matching TRBD1 (6 bases). Trimming pared 5 bases from V and 4 bases from J, leaving 14 bases between. This CDR3 comprises 13 residues. Germline V lookup: CDR1 GTSNPN, CDR2 SVGIG (reference sequence). The CDR3 DNA is TGTGCCTGGGCACAGGAGGGGGGCTATGGCTACACCTTC. It encodes CAWAQEGGYGYTF.

The chain combines TRBV27 with TRBJ1-6, with a weak D call TRBD1 (6 bases). This CDR3 region has 12 residues. Germline assignment: CDR1 MNHEY and CDR2 SMNVEV (reference sequence). Trimming cost V 3 bases and J 11 bases, with 8 bases left between them. The CDR3 DNA follows: TGTGCCAGCAGTTTCGAGGGGGCACCCCTCCACTTT. It yields the protein CASSFEGAPLHF.

The chain joins TRBV30 to TRBJ2-3, with 11 positions matching TRBD2. The CDR3 has 19 residues. V gave up 3 bases and J gave up 4 bases; unmatched junction bases: 18. The germline V gene encodes CDR1 GTSNPN and CDR2 SVGIG (reference sequence). The CDR3, as DNA: TGTGCCTGGAGAGGGCTAGCGGGGGGCCCCATAAGCGCCTCAGATACGCAGTATTTT. Translation: CAWRGLAGGPISASDTQYF.

This clone was picked up a small number of times. CDR3 sequence reads: CASSSQGGLRQETQYF. The CDR3 DNA follows: TGTGCCAGCAGTTCCCAGGGGGGACTGCGACAAGAGACCCAGTACTTC. The V and J genes are TRBV27 and TRBJ2-5; possible D gene TRBD1, 7 bases. Germline V gene sequence: CDR1 MNHEY, CDR2 SMNVEV (reference sequence). The CDR3 has 16 residues. Between the trimmed V and J ends, which lost 4 bases and 2 bases, there was a span of 17 bases.

On this clone: The same CDR3 can be traced to other DNA sequences in this sample. The rearrangement joins TRBV7-9 to TRBJ1-3; D unresolved. The CDR3 has 12 amino acids. Trimming stripped 1 base from V and 4 bases from J, with 2 bases between. Germline loops: CDR1 SEHNR, CDR2 FQNEAQ (reference sequence). CDR3 loop: CASSLGGNTIYF. The CDR3 DNA reads TGTGCCAGCAGCTTAGGGGGAAACACCATATATTTT.

The gene calls are TRBV25-1 and TRBJ2-3, with 11 bases identical to TRBD2. Germline CDR1 is MGHDK and CDR2 is SYGVNS. The CDR3 runs to 16 residues. V lost 4 bases and J lost 2; bases outside the gene matches: 5. The CDR3 sequence: CASSVHSGGATDTQYF. DNA of the CDR3: TGTGCCAGCAGTGTCCATAGCGGGGGGGCCACAGATACGCAGTATTTT.

The V gene is TRBV25-1, the J gene TRBJ2-7; possible D gene TRBD1, 6 bases. Trimming took off 7 bases at V and 7 bases at J, with 14 bases between the two ends. The length of the CDR3 is 12 residues. Per germline, CDR1 MGHDK and CDR2 SYGVNS. The CDR3: CASTDRHKEQYF. CDR3 sequence (DNA): TGTGCCAGCACAGACAGGCACAAGGAGCAGTACTTC.

This clone was observed a handful of times. The chain uses TRBV10-3 and TRBJ1-1; D is uncertain. The CDR3 extends over 15 amino acids. The V end lost 6 bases, the J end lost 0 bases, and 14 bases lay between the germline ends. The V gene's germline CDR1 is ENHRY and CDR2 SYGVKD. CDR3 residues: CAIRETGRMNTEAFF. As DNA, the CDR3 is TGTGCCATCAGAGAAACCGGGAGAATGAACACTGAAGCTTTCTTT.

This chain uses TRBV7-6 with TRBJ2-3, with D uncertain. The germline V gene encodes CDR1 SGHVS and CDR2 FNYEAQ. This CDR3 is built from 14 residues. Trimming removed 3 bases at V and 0 bases at J, with 7 bases between. In DNA form, the CDR3 reads TGTGCCAGCAGCTTCGCGTCTAGCACAGATACGCAGTATTTT. This encodes CASSFASSTDTQYF.

J is TRBJ2-7 and V is TRBV4-3; D gene ambiguous. Germline V gene sequence: CDR1 LGHNA, CDR2 YSLEER. V was shortened by 7 bases and J by 2 bases, with 12 bases between the two germline ends. The length of the CDR3 is 13 residues. This CDR3 is CASTKESAYEQYF. CDR3 DNA sequence: TGCGCCAGCACCAAGGAGAGTGCCTACGAGCAGTACTTC.

This clone occurred once. This chain uses TRBV7-9 with TRBJ2-5; D is uncertain. The CDR3 length is 14 residues. With 8 bases removed from V and 1 base from J, the gap between germline ends came to 14 bases. In germline, CDR1 is SEHNR, CDR2 FQNEAQ (reference sequence). The CDR3 DNA sequence: TGTGCCAGCGCCCTGGCGGCCGTCCAAGAGACCCAGTACTTC. It encodes CASALAAVQETQYF. Looking up the rest from reference TRBV7-9 and TRBJ2-5 gives the full variable domain: DTGVSQNPRHKITKRGQNVTFRCDPISEHNRLYWYRQTLGQGPEFLTYFQNEAQLEKSRLLSDRFSAERPKGSFSTLEIQRTEQGDSAMYLCASALAAVQETQYFGPGTRLLVL.

The V gene is TRBV30, the J gene TRBJ2-2; the match to TRBD1 covers 7 bases. The CDR3 loop spans 15 amino acids. CDR1 and CDR2 from the germline V gene are GTSNPN and SVGIG (reference sequence). J gave up 4 bases and V 5 bases, and 10 bases lay outside the gene matches. CDR3 nucleotides: TGTGCCTGGGAGGAGACAGGGTTCGCCACCGGGGAGCTGTTTTTT. This sequence encodes CAWEETGFATGELFF.

This clone was seen only a few times. The chain couples TRBV29-1 to TRBJ1-1, with unresolved D. Germline V gives CDR1 SQVTM, CDR2 ANQGSEA. Trimming left V 6 bases short and J 3 bases short, with 14 bases between. CDR3 length: 13 residues. The CDR3 region is CSVVRPGDTEAFF. CDR3 in DNA: TGCAGCGTAGTAAGACCCGGGGACACTGAAGCTTTCTTT. Looking up the rest from reference TRBV29-1 and TRBJ1-1 gives the full variable domain: SAVISQKPSRDICQRGTSLTIQCQVDSQVTMMFWYRQQPGQSLTLIATANQGSEATYESGFVIDKFPISRPNLTFSTLTVSNMSPEDSSIYLCSVVRPGDTEAFFGQGTRLTVV.

CDR3 nucleotides: TGCGCCAGCAGCTTGGCCCTGGAGGGGGTCGAGACCCAGTACTTC. Protein: CASSLALEGVETQYF. This chain links TRBV5-1 with TRBJ2-5, with D perhaps matching TRBD1 or TRBD2 (6 bases each). The length of the CDR3 is 15 residues. Germline values: CDR1 SGHRS, CDR2 YFSETQ. With 0 bases removed from V and 5 bases from J, the gap between germline ends came to 14 bases.

This chain uses TRBV5-1 with TRBJ1-4; 7 nucleotides match TRBD1. Trimming removed 4 bases from V and 4 bases from J; junction bases left unmatched: 1. Germline CDR1 is SGHRS and CDR2 is YFSETQ. CDR3 length: 13 amino acids. The CDR3 reads CASSGQVNEKLFF. CDR3 coding DNA: TGCGCCAGCAGCGGACAGGTTAATGAAAAACTGTTTTTT.

V gene TRBV29-1 combines with J gene TRBJ1-4; the match to TRBD1 covers 7 bases. V lost 3 bases, J lost 4 bases, and 2 bases stayed unmatched. Germline loops: CDR1 SQVTM, CDR2 ANQGSEA. CDR3 length: 13 residues. The CDR3 spells CSVEGQINEKLFF. The CDR3 DNA reads as TGCAGCGTTGAGGGACAGATTAATGAAAAACTGTTTTTT.